This T cell receptor beta chain appears in the sequencing data of a study of radiation and T cells in renal cell carcinoma. Study background: Nephrectomy followed 15 Gy stereotactic body radiation by 4 weeks.

The CDR3 extends over 15 amino acids. V lost 1 base and J 4 bases, leaving 12 bases between the germline ends. The germline V gene encodes CDR1 SGHNT and CDR2 YYREEE (reference sequence). The method was immunoSEQ multiplex PCR; TCRdb's version includes in-frame clones alone and lacks a portion of them. The sample shows about 150,000 clones, about 87% of them seen only once. Worth noting for this clone: Its antigen is unidentified.

Time point meaning: blood 2 weeks post-SBRT. The treatment denotes: 15 Gy SBRT to primary tumor, nephrectomy 4 weeks later. Clear cell pathology was present in this patient's renal cell carcinoma. Points from the study as a whole: No pretreatment tumor biopsies were available for baseline clonotypes. Top tumor clonotypes rose in blood 2 weeks post-radiation, then contracted.

The gene calls are TRBV5-4 and TRBJ2-1, with D perhaps TRBD2 (5 bases). The TCR originated in a woman aged 45-65 years with renal cell carcinoma. The material was blood, obtained from a patient whose treatment included radiotherapy and nephrectomy. CDR3 residues: CASSLYGVRYNEQFF. The CDR3, as DNA: TGTGCCAGCAGCTTGTACGGGGTACGTTACAATGAGCAGTTCTTC.